This TCR beta chain is from a study of Ad26.COV2.S vaccination and SARS-CoV-2 variants. Study as a whole: Administration of Ad26.COV2.S was intramuscular, either once or twice 56 days apart.

Concerning this clone itself: Its cognate antigen is unknown.

V shed 0 bases and J shed 9 bases, with 12 bases lying between them. Looked up from germline, CDR1 is SGDLS and CDR2 is YYNGEE. This CDR3 contains 13 residues. Findings of the study overall: Comparability of non-spike TCR breadth was observed across vaccine and placebo recipients. It was reported that spike-specific CD8+ and CD4+ T cell responses were substantially broad after vaccination.

Treatment described: over 15 received Ad26.COV2.S at low or high dose, single or two shots; several received placebo; per-sample allocation not given. Samples came from day 63 after the first vaccine or placebo injection. Libraries were prepared by immunoSEQ multiplex PCR; TCRdb keeps only in-frame clonotypes and omits some of them. The sample records a few hundred thousand clones, around 87% being singletons. This receptor was identified in a person between 18 and 65 years old who received the Ad26.COV2.S COVID-19 vaccine or a placebo. This sample comprised peripheral blood, obtained in a trial of Ad26.COV2.S vaccine versus placebo. This sequence joins TRBV9 and TRBJ2-5; no firm D call. The CDR3 is CASSVGLGLPQYF. DNA of the CDR3: TGTGCCAGCAGCGTAGGTCTCGGATTGCCCCAGTACTTC.